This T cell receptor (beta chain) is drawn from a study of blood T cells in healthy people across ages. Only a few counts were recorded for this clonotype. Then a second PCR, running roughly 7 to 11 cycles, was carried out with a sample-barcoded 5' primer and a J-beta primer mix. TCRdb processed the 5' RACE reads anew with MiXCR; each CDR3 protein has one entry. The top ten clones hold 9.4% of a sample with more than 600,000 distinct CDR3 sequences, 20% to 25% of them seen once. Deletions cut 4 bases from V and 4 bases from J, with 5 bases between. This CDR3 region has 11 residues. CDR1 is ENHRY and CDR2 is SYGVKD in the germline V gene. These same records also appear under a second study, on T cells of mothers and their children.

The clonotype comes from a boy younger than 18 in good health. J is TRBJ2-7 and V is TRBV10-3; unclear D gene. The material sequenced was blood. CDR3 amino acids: CAISGGYEQYF. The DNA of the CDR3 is TGTGCCATCAGTGGGGGTTACGAGCAGTACTTC.